Each of the 16 T cell receptor beta chains below was sequenced from the same sample in a study of T cell repertoires in ileal Crohn's disease. Measured with immunoSEQ multiplex PCR; TCRdb has only the in-frame clones, and not every one. Counted here are 15,000 to 20,000 clones, around 66% occurring once; the ten biggest clones make up roughly 5.5%. Material for sequencing was ileal tissue. Receptors originate from an adult with Crohn's disease.

The CDR3 nucleotides are TGTGCCAGCTCACCATTGCGGACAGGGGTATTGGACACTGAAGCTTTCTTT. It encodes CASSPLRTGVLDTEAFF. The rearrangement links TRBV18 to TRBJ1-1; TRBD1 matches 9 bases. Trimming removed 2 bases from V and 3 bases from J; junction bases left unmatched: 10. This CDR3 spans 17 amino acids. Germline CDR1 is KGHSH and CDR2 is LQKENI.

The chain carries TRBV7-7 and TRBJ2-3; no clear D gene. Germline loops: CDR1 SSHAT, CDR2 FNYEAQ (reference sequence). The length of the CDR3 is 13 residues. V shed 5 bases and J shed 3 bases, with 9 bases lying between them. Here the CDR3 DNA reads TGTGCCAGCAGCCCAGTGAAGACAGATACGCAGTATTTT. Translated, it gives CASSPVKTDTQYF.

This clone was detected a few times. The chain links TRBV18 to TRBJ2-3; 9 bases match TRBD1. This CDR3 is built from 14 residues. The V and J ends lost 5 bases and 4 bases, in that order; junction bases with no gene match: 4. Germline V CDR1 and CDR2: KGHSH, LQKENI. The CDR3 DNA follows: TGTGCCAGCTCAGGGGACAGGGCAGCAGATACGCAGTATTTT. It codes for CASSGDRAADTQYF.

This rearrangement joins TRBV18 to TRBJ2-3, with a tentative D call TRBD1 (6 bases). With 6 bases removed from V and 2 bases from J, the gap between germline ends came to 12 bases. The CDR3 extends over 14 amino acids. Germline CDR1 and CDR2: KGHSH and LQKENI. CDR3 sequence (DNA): TGTGCCAGCTCCCGGGGACATACCACAGATACGCAGTATTTT. This codes for CASSRGHTTDTQYF.

This sequence joins TRBV6-1 and TRBJ1-5; no reliable D call. V lost 4 bases to trimming and J lost 2 bases, with 9 bases between them. This CDR3 is 14 amino acids long. Germline values: CDR1 MNHNS, CDR2 SASEGT. This CDR3 is CASSGSRGNQPQHF. The CDR3 DNA reads as TGTGCCAGCAGTGGGTCCCGAGGCAATCAGCCCCAGCATTTT.

V gene TRBV27 combines with J gene TRBJ1-2; TRBD1 aligns across 10 bases. Germline assignment: CDR1 MNHEY and CDR2 SMNVEV (reference sequence). Trimming at V came to 4 bases and at J to 4 bases, leaving 0 bases not matched to a gene. The CDR3 consists of 13 residues. The CDR3 coding sequence is TGTGCCAGCAGTTGGACAGGGGGCTATGGCTACACCTTC. This gives the protein CASSWTGGYGYTF.

This rearrangement joins TRBV13 to TRBJ1-2; maybe TRBD1 (6 bases). CDR1 is PRHDT and CDR2 is FYEKMQ in the germline V gene (reference sequence). The V end was cut by 5 bases, the J end by 4 bases, with 11 bases between. The CDR3 covers 13 residues. CDR3 coding DNA: TGTGCCAGCAGCCCCCGGGACACCTATGGCTACACCTTC. It translates to CASSPRDTYGYTF.

This clone appeared a few times. The genes are TRBV30 and TRBJ1-6; D unresolved. CDR3 size: 13 residues. V was pared by 0 bases and J by 7 bases, with 7 bases between. In germline, CDR1 is GTSNPN, CDR2 SVGIG (reference sequence). CDR3 coding DNA: TGTGCCTGGAGTGTCGGAGGAAATTCACCCCTCCACTTT. This codes for CAWSVGGNSPLHF.

V gene TRBV2 combines with J gene TRBJ1-1, with 10 bases lining up with TRBD1. In germline, CDR1 is SNHLY, CDR2 FYNNEI. This CDR3 spans 17 amino acids. V gave up 6 bases and J gave up 0 bases; unmatched junction bases: 10. This chain's CDR3 is CASRVTGGPAMNTEAFF. The CDR3 DNA reads as TGTGCCAGCAGAGTGACAGGGGGCCCCGCTATGAACACTGAAGCTTTCTTT.

The chain links TRBV30 to TRBJ1-2; no firm D call. Germline V gene data show CDR1 as GTSNPN and CDR2 as SVGIG (reference sequence). V dropped 0 bases and J dropped 8 bases, with 13 bases sitting between them. This CDR3 is built from 13 residues. CDR3: CAWSVKGGRGYTF. CDR3 DNA: TGTGCCTGGAGTGTTAAAGGCGGGCGCGGCTACACCTTC.

The CDR3 nucleotides read TGTGCCAGCAGTCCCTTAGCGGGAGGGCCCAACGAGCAGTACTTC. Encoded protein: CASSPLAGGPNEQYF. The chain employs TRBV6-1 and TRBJ2-7, with TRBD2 matching over 11 bases. The CDR3 has 15 amino acids. Germline V CDR1 and CDR2: MNHNS, SASEGT. Trimming removed 5 bases from V and 5 bases from J; junction bases left unmatched: 8.

This chain's CDR3 is CASSISGVTGELFF. The CDR3, as DNA: TGTGCCAGCAGCATTAGCGGGGTCACCGGGGAGCTGTTTTTT. The chain links TRBV7-7 to TRBJ2-2, with 8 bases aligning to TRBD2. The V segment lost 5 bases and the J segment 4 bases; nucleotides outside the gene matches: 3. The CDR3 is made up of 14 amino acids. CDR1 SSHAT and CDR2 FNYEAQ come from the germline V gene (reference sequence).

The chain combines TRBV5-1 with TRBJ2-7; 8 nucleotides line up with TRBD2. Germline V gene lookup returns CDR1 SGHRS and CDR2 YFSETQ. V trimming: 8 bases; J trimming: 5 bases; junction bases outside the gene matches: 15. The length of the CDR3 is 15 residues. The CDR3 DNA is TGCGCCAGTCAAACTAGCGGACGGACCACCGACGAGCAGTACTTC. Translation gives CASQTSGRTTDEQYF.

This chain connects TRBV6-1 to TRBJ1-2, with 10 bases fitting TRBD1. Germline V CDR1 and CDR2: MNHNS, SASEGT. This CDR3 region has 15 residues. The J segment lost 4 bases and the V segment lost 4 bases, leaving 6 bases of the junction unmatched. CDR3: CASSARDRGFYGYTF. The DNA for the CDR3 is TGTGCCAGCAGTGCCCGGGACAGGGGATTCTATGGCTACACCTTC.

The sample holds a few counts of this clone. J is TRBJ2-7 and V is TRBV5-6, with TRBD2 identical over 10 bases. V dropped 5 bases and J dropped 4; count of bases not matched to a gene: 12. Germline values: CDR1 SGHDT, CDR2 YYEEEE. The CDR3 has 16 residues. Here the CDR3 reads CASSVIPQAGGYEQYF. CDR3 bases: TGTGCCAGCAGTGTAATCCCCCAAGCGGGAGGGTACGAGCAGTACTTC.

This clone was picked up a small number of times. The chain carries TRBV7-9 and TRBJ2-1; 12 bases match TRBD2. The ends lost 6 bases at V and 13 bases at J; junction bases unmatched: 7. Germline CDR1 and CDR2: SEHNR and FQNEAQ (reference sequence). The CDR3 contains 13 residues. This CDR3 reads CASRELAGGSQFF. The CDR3 bases are TGTGCCAGCAGGGAACTAGCGGGGGGATCACAGTTCTTC.